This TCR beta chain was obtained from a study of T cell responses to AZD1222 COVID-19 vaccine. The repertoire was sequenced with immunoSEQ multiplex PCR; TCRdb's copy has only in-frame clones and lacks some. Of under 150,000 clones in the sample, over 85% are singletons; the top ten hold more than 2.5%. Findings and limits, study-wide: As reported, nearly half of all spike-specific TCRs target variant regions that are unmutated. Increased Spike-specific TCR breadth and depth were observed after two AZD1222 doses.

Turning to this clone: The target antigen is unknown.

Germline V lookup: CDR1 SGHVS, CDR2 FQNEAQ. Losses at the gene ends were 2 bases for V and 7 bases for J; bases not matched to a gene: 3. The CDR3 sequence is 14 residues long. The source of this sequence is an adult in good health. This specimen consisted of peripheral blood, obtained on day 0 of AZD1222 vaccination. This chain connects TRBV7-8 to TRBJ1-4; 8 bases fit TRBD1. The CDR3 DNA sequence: TGTGCCAGCAGCTTACAGGGGGCGGGTGAAAAACTGTTTTTT. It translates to CASSLQGAGEKLFF.